The 22 T cell receptor beta chains below all came from one sample that was sequenced in a study of early T cells in non-severe SARS-CoV-2 infection. TCRdb re-derived calls from the 5' RACE reads in MiXCR, one entry per CDR3 protein. This table holds about 110,000 distinct CDR3 sequences, roughly 12% found once. Sequencing used whole blood, obtained at baseline. These receptors were collected from an adult who was a healthcare worker with PCR-confirmed SARS-CoV-2 infection or an uninfected control (not recorded which).

At least ten counts were recorded for this clonotype. The genes are TRBV13 and TRBJ2-7; D gene ambiguous. The V and J ends lost 5 bases and 5 bases respectively, with 7 bases between them. CDR3 size: 11 residues. Germline CDR1 reads PRHDT; CDR2 reads FYEKMQ (reference sequence). This chain's CDR3 is CASSATNEQYF. CDR3 sequence (DNA): TGTGCCAGCAGCGCCACGAACGAGCAGTACTTC.

This clonotype was seen a few times. CDR3 DNA: TGTGCCAGCAGCTTGTATCGCACCGGGGAGCTGTTTTTT. Translating it yields CASSLYRTGELFF. The chain recombines TRBV5-6 with TRBJ2-2; D uncertain. The CDR3 is made up of 13 amino acids. Germline CDR1 reads SGHDT; CDR2 reads YYEEEE. V was shortened by 1 base and J by 4 bases, with 5 bases between the two germline ends.

CDR3 sequence reads: CASSPVGQGKVGYTF. For the CDR3, the DNA is TGCGCCAGCAGCCCTGTCGGACAGGGAAAGGTTGGCTACACCTTC. The chain combines TRBV4-1 with TRBJ1-2, with TRBD1 matching 8 bases. J was trimmed by 7 bases and V by 4 bases; bases with no gene match: 11. Germline V CDR1 and CDR2: MGHRA, YSYEKL. This CDR3 is 15 amino acids long.

This clonotype appeared many times. This chain joins TRBV20-1 and TRBJ2-1, with TRBD2 matching over 7 bases. V was pared by 6 bases and J by 4 bases, with 9 bases of the junction left unmatched. The CDR3 has 14 amino acids. Looked up from germline, CDR1 is DFQATT and CDR2 is SNEGSKA (reference sequence). Written as DNA, the CDR3 is TGCAGTGCCCTTCGACTAGCCGCGTACAATGAGCAGTTCTTC. Translation: CSALRLAAYNEQFF.

The V gene is TRBV7-9, the J gene TRBJ2-7; D unresolved. Trimming took off 5 bases at V and 0 bases at J, with 5 bases between the two ends. The germline V gene has CDR1 SEHNR and CDR2 FQNEAQ (reference sequence). The CDR3 totals 12 residues. The CDR3 loop is CASSTDSYEQYF. CDR3 in DNA: TGTGCCAGCAGCACAGACTCCTACGAGCAGTACTTC.

This clonotype showed up just a few times. The genes are TRBV5-1 and TRBJ2-7; D is undetermined. Trimming removed 4 bases at V and 5 bases at J, with 22 bases between. CDR3 length: 16 amino acids. From germline, CDR1 is SGHRS and CDR2 YFSETQ. CDR3 amino acids: CASSPPYSEPSDEQYF. CDR3 coding DNA: TGCGCCAGCAGCCCCCCCTACAGCGAACCCTCGGACGAGCAGTACTTC.

This clonotype was found many times. The chain recombines TRBV28 with TRBJ2-1; 7 bases are a match to TRBD2. The V gene's germline CDR1 is MDHEN and CDR2 SYDVKM. This CDR3 region has 15 residues. J lost 8 bases, V lost 8 bases, and 15 bases had no gene match. The CDR3 reads CASLNPTGGSDEQFF. CDR3 in DNA: TGTGCCAGCCTCAACCCAACGGGGGGTAGTGATGAGCAGTTCTTC.

This clonotype was seen ten or more times. This chain joins TRBV7-9 and TRBJ2-7, with 8 bases matching TRBD1. CDR3 size: 14 residues. Germline assignment: CDR1 SEHNR and CDR2 FQNEAQ (reference sequence). The trim removed 3 bases at V and 2 bases at J, leaving 3 bases unmatched. CDR3 loop: CASSFQGAAYEQYF. The CDR3 coding sequence is TGTGCCAGCAGCTTTCAGGGGGCGGCCTACGAGCAGTACTTC. The entire variable domain, with the rest obtained from reference TRBV7-9 and TRBJ2-7, is as follows: DTGVSQNPRHKITKRGQNVTFRCDPISEHNRLYWYRQTLGQGPEFLTYFQNEAQLEKSRLLSDRFSAERPKGSFSTLEIQRTEQGDSAMYLCASSFQGAAYEQYFGPGTRLTVT.

This clonotype was counted a few times. This CDR3 is CASSFRDTEAFF. The CDR3 nucleotides are TGTGCCAGCAGCTTCAGAGACACTGAAGCTTTCTTT. The rearrangement links TRBV7-2 to TRBJ1-1, with unresolved D. This CDR3 has 12 residues. Germline lookup yields CDR1 SGHTA and CDR2 FQGNSA. The germline V and J ends were trimmed by 3 bases and 3 bases, with 5 bases remaining between them.

The rearrangement links TRBV27 to TRBJ2-1; D gene uncertain. The CDR3 has 15 amino acids. Trimming removed 5 bases from V and 0 bases from J, with 11 bases in between. The germline CDR1 and CDR2 sequences are MNHEY and SMNVEV (reference sequence). The CDR3 region has the DNA TGTGCCAGCAGTCTCGACTTCAGCTCCTACAATGAGCAGTTCTTC. Translated: CASSLDFSSYNEQFF.

This clonotype turned up a few times. This rearrangement joins TRBV6-1 to TRBJ1-3; D gene uncertain. V was clipped by 1 base and J by 0 bases, with 10 bases between them. The germline CDR1 and CDR2 sequences are MNHNS and SASEGT. The CDR3 length is 16 residues. The CDR3 loop is CASSEGRRGSGNTIYF. The CDR3 DNA follows: TGTGCCAGCAGTGAAGGACGGAGAGGCTCTGGAAACACCATATATTTT.

This clonotype was detected a few times. V and J are TRBV20-1 and TRBJ1-2; D might be TRBD1 (5 bases). CDR1 DFQATT and CDR2 SNEGSKA come from the germline V gene (reference sequence). Trimming left V 6 bases short and J 2 bases short, with 13 bases between. The CDR3 spans 13 residues. The CDR3 nucleotides read TGCAGTGCAGGGGTGACATCAAACTATGGCTACACCTTC. This gives the protein CSAGVTSNYGYTF.

The V call is TRBV4-2, the J call TRBJ1-1; D is perhaps TRBD1 (5 bases). V was clipped by 0 bases and J by 5 bases, with 13 bases between them. CDR1 LGHNA and CDR2 YNFKEQ come from the germline V gene. CDR3 size: 15 residues. The CDR3 coding sequence is TGTGCCAGCAGCCAAGATCAGGGAGGAAGGACTGAAGCTTTCTTT. It codes for CASSQDQGGRTEAFF.

The J gene is TRBJ2-3, the V gene TRBV27; D gene ambiguous. The CDR3 has 14 amino acids. Per the germline V gene, CDR1 is MNHEY and CDR2 is SMNVEV (reference sequence). With 2 bases removed from V and 0 bases from J, the gap between germline ends came to 6 bases. The CDR3 bases are TGTGCCAGCAGTTTACAGAGAAGCACAGATACGCAGTATTTT. As protein: CASSLQRSTDTQYF.

This clonotype was observed a few times. The V gene is TRBV12-3 or TRBV12-4, the J gene TRBJ2-3; 8 nucleotides align to TRBD2. With V trimmed by 0 bases and J by 6 bases, 17 bases remained unmatched. The CDR3 runs 19 residues. CDR3 region: CASSLAHRGSGTLRDTQYF. CDR3 nucleotides: TGTGCCAGCAGTTTAGCGCACCGGGGTAGCGGGACATTGAGGGATACGCAGTATTTT.

This clonotype was counted only a few times. The J gene is TRBJ2-7, the V gene TRBV19; D is tentatively TRBD1 or TRBD2 (5 bases each). The CDR3 has 11 amino acids. Trimming cost V 6 bases and J 2 bases, with 5 bases left between them. Germline CDR1 reads LNHDA; CDR2 reads SQIVND (reference sequence). The CDR3 loop reads CASRGAYEQYF. Here the CDR3 DNA reads TGTGCCAGTAGGGGGGCCTACGAGCAGTACTTC.

Many counts were recorded for this clonotype. The rearrangement joins TRBV6-1 to TRBJ2-6, with unresolved D. Trimming removed 1 base from V and 1 base from J, with 11 bases in between. The germline V gene has CDR1 MNHNS and CDR2 SASEGT. This CDR3 is 17 amino acids long. CDR3 DNA sequence: TGTGCCAGCAGTGAAGGGTTTTGGGGATCTGGGGCCAACGTCCTGACTTTC. Protein sequence: CASSEGFWGSGANVLTF.

This chain links TRBV27 with TRBJ2-3; tentatively, D is TRBD2 (6 bases). Trimming shortened V by 4 bases and J by 0 bases, and 14 bases separated the two germline ends. This CDR3 region has 16 residues. Germline assignment: CDR1 MNHEY and CDR2 SMNVEV (reference sequence). CDR3 amino acids: CASSWRALTSTDTQYF. DNA for the CDR3: TGTGCCAGCAGTTGGAGGGCTTTAACTAGCACAGATACGCAGTATTTT.

This clonotype was found a few times. V is TRBV20-1 and J is TRBJ1-2; tentative D call: TRBD1 (5 bases). Germline values: CDR1 DFQATT, CDR2 SNEGSKA (reference sequence). V was shortened by 3 bases and J by 6 bases, with 11 bases between the two germline ends. The CDR3 consists of 12 residues. The CDR3 loop reads CSARGQGDGYTF. The CDR3 DNA follows: TGCAGTGCTAGGGGGCAGGGAGATGGCTACACCTTC.

The rearrangement links TRBV29-1 to TRBJ2-3; D is undetermined. Germline V gene lookup returns CDR1 SQVTM and CDR2 ANQGSEA. The CDR3 runs to 12 residues. V dropped 5 bases and J dropped 1 base, with 7 bases sitting between them. CDR3 DNA: TGCAGCGTTATCCTCGGCACAGATACGCAGTATTTT. Its protein product is CSVILGTDTQYF.

This clonotype was detected many times. The chain has TRBV28 and TRBJ1-6; TRBD1 agrees at 9 bases. Germline CDR1 reads MDHEN; CDR2 reads SYDVKM. The V and J ends lost 4 bases and 5 bases, in that order; junction bases with no gene match: 12. The CDR3 runs to 18 residues. CDR3 in DNA: TGTGCCAGCAGTTCCCGAACGGGACAGGGAAAAGATAATTCACCCCTCCACTTT. It is translated as CASSSRTGQGKDNSPLHF.

In its sample, this clonotype was seen many times. This chain connects TRBV28 to TRBJ2-5; D unresolved. CDR3 size: 12 residues. Germline CDR1 is MDHEN and CDR2 is SYDVKM. Trimming shortened V by 8 bases and J by 5 bases, and 12 bases separated the two germline ends. As DNA, the CDR3 is TGTGCCAGCCCTCAGAAATTGGAGACCCAGTACTTC. Protein sequence: CASPQKLETQYF.